This T cell receptor (beta chain) was sequenced for a study of T cells in localized non-small cell lung cancer. TCRdb keeps only in-frame clones here, not all; method: immunoSEQ multiplex PCR. The data show nearly 35,000 clones, almost 90% seen once. This clone came up once. The CDR3 has 15 amino acids. V lost 6 bases and J lost 4; bases outside the gene matches: 9. Germline CDR1 is LNHDA and CDR2 is SQIVND (reference sequence). The receptor comes from a woman between 35 and 70 years old with stage I lung adenocarcinoma. Sequenced here: peripheral blood, sampled before any cancer treatment. The chain is built from TRBV19 and TRBJ2-3; 8 bases are shared with TRBD2. The CDR3, as DNA: TGTGCCAGTAGCATCGGACTAGCCGCCGCAGATACGCAGTATTTT. It encodes CASSIGLAAADTQYF.